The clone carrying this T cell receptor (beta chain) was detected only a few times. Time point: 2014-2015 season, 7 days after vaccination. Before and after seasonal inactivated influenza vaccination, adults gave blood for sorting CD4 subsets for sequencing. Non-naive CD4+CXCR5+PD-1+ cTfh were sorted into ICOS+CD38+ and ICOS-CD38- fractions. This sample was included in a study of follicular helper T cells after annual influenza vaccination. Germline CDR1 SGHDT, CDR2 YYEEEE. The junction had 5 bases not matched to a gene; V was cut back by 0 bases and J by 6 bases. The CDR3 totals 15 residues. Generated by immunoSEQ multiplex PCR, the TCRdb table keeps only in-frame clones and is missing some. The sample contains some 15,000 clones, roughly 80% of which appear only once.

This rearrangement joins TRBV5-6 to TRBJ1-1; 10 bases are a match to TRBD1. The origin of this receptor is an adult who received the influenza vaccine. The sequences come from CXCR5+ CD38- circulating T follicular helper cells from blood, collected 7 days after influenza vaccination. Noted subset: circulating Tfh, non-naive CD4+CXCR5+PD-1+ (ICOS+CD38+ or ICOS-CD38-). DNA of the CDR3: TGTGCCAGCAGCTTGGGAGGACAGGGGGACCCTGAAGCTTTCTTT. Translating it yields CASSLGGQGDPEAFF. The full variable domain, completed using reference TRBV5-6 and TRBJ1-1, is DAGVTQSPTHLIKTRGQQVTLRCSPKSGHDTVSWYQQALGQGPQFIFQYYEEEERQRGNFPDRFSGHQFPNYSSELNVNALLLGDSALYLCASSLGGQGDPEAFFGQGTRLTVV.